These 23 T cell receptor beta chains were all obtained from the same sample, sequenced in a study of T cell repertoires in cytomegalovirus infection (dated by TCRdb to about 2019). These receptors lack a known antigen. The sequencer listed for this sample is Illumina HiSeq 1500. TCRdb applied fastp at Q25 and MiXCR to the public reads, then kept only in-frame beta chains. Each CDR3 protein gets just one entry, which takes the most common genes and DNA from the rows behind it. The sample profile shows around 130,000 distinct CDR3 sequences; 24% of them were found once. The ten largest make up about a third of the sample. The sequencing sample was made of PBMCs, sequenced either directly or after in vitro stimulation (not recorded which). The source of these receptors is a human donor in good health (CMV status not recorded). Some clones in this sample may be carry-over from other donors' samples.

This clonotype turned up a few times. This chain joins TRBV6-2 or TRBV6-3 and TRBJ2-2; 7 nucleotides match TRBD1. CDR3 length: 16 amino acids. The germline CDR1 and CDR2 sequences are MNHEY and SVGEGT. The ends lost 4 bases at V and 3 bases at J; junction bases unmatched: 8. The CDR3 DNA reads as TGTGCCAGCAGTTTTCACAGGGGAAGGGACACCGGGGAGCTGTTTTTT. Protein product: CASSFHRGRDTGELFF.

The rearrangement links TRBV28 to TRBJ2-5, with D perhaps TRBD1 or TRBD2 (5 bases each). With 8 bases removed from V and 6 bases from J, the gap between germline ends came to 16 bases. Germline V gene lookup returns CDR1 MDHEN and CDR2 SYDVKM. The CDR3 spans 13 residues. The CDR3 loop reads CASEWDQSKTQYF. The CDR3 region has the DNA TGTGCCAGCGAATGGGACCAATCGAAGACCCAGTACTTC.

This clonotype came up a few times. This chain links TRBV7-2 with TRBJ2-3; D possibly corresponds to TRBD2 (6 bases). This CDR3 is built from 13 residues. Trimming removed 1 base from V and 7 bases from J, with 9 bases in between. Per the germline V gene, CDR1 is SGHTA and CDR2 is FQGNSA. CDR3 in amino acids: CASSLERAYTQYF. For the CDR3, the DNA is TGTGCCAGCAGCTTAGAGCGGGCCTATACGCAGTATTTT.

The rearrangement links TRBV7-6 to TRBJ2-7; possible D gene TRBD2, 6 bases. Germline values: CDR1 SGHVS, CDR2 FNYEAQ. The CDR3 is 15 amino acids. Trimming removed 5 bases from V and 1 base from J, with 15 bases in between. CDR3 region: CASSPRAGPSYEQYV. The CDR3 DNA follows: TGTGCCAGCAGCCCCAGGGCGGGACCTTCCTACGAGCAGTACGTC.

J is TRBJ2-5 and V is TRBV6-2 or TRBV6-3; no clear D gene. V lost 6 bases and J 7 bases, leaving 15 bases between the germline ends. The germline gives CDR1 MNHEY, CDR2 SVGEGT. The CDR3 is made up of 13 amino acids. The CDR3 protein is CASRSVGPATQYF. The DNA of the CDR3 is TGTGCCAGCAGATCGGTAGGTCCTGCGACCCAGTACTTC.

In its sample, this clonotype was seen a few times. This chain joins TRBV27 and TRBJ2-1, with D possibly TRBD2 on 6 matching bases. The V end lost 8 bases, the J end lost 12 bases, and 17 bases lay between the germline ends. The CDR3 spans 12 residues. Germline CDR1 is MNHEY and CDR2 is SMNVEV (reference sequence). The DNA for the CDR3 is TGTGCCAGCGGACCCCTTAGGGGAGGGCAGTTCTTC. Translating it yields CASGPLRGGQFF.

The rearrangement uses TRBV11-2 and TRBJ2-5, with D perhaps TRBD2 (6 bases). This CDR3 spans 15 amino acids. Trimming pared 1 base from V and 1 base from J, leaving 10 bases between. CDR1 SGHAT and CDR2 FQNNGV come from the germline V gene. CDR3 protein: CASSLATGAQETQYF. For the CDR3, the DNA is TGTGCCAGCAGCTTAGCGACGGGAGCCCAAGAGACCCAGTACTTC.

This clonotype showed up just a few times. The CDR3 reads CASSLGLGDDEQYF. CDR3 bases: TGTGCCAGCAGTTTGGGACTAGGGGACGACGAGCAGTACTTC. V gene TRBV12-3 or TRBV12-4 combines with J gene TRBJ2-7; 8 bases are a match to TRBD2. V shed 3 bases and J 5 bases; nucleotides not matched to a gene: 6. CDR3 size: 14 residues.

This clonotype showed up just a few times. CDR3 sequence: CARESGTTSFSSTDTQYF. For the CDR3, the DNA is TGTGCCAGAGAATCCGGGACCACCTCTTTCTCTAGCACAGATACGCAGTATTTT. The rearrangement joins TRBV2 to TRBJ2-3; either TRBD1 or TRBD2 may supply D (5 bases each). The CDR3 covers 18 residues. Per germline, CDR1 SNHLY and CDR2 FYNNEI. The germline V and J ends were trimmed by 9 bases and 0 bases, with 25 bases remaining between them.

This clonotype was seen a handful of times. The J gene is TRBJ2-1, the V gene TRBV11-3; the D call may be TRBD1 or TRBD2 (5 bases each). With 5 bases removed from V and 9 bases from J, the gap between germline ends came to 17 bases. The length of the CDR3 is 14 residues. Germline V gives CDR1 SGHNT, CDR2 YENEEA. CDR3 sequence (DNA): TGTGCCAGCAGCCCGGGGACGCGATCGCGTGAGCAGTTCTTC. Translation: CASSPGTRSREQFF.

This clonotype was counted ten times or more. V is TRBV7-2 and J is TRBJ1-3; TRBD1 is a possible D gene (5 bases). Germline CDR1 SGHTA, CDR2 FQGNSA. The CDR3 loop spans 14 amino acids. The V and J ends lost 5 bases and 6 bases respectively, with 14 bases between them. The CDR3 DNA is TGTGCCAGCAGCCCAGGGCCCGGGGCAAACACCATATATTTT. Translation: CASSPGPGANTIYF.

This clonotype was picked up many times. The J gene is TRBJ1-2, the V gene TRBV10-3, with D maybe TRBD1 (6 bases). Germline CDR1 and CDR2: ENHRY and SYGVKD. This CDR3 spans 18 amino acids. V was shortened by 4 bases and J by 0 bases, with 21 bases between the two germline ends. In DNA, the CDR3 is TGTGCCATCAGTGCCCCGACAGGAGGAGCACCTTCTAACTATGGCTACACCTTC. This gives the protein CAISAPTGGAPSNYGYTF.

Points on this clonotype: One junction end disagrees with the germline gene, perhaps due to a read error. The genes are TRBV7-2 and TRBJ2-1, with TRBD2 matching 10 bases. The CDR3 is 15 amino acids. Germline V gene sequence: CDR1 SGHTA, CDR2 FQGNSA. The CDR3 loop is CASSFGTSDYSEQFF. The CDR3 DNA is TGTGCCAGCAGCTTTGGGACTAGCGATTACAGTGAGCAGTTCTTC.

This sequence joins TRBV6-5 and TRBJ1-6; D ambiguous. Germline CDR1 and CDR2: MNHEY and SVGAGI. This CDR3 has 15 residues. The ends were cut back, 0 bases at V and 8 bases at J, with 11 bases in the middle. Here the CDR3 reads CASSYSPNWDSPLHF. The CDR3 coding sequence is TGTGCCAGCAGTTACTCGCCCAACTGGGATTCACCCCTCCACTTT.

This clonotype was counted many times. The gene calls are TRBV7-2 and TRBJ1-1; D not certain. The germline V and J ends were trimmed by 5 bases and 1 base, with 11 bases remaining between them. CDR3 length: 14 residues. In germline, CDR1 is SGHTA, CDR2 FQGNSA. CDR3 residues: CASSPGTANTEAFF. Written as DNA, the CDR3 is TGTGCCAGCAGCCCCGGCACAGCGAACACTGAAGCTTTCTTT.

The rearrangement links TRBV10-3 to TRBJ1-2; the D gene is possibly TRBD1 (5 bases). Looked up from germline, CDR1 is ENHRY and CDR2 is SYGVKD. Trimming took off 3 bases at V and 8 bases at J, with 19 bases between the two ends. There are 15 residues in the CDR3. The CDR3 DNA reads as TGTGCCATCAGTGATCAGACGGCCCGAAAGGGGGGCTACACCTTC. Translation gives CAISDQTARKGGYTF.

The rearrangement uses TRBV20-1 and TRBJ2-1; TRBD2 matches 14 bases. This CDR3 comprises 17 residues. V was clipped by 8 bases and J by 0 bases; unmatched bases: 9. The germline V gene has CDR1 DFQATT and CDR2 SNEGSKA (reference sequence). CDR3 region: CSPIGTSGGSSYNEQFF. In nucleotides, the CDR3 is TGCAGTCCGATCGGGACTAGCGGGGGAAGCTCCTACAATGAGCAGTTCTTC.

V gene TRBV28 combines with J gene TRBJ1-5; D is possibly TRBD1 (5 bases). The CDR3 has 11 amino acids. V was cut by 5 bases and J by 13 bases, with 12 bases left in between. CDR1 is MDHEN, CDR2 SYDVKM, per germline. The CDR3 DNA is TGTGCCAGCAGTCCAGGGTTTTGGCAGCATTTT. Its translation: CASSPGFWQHF.

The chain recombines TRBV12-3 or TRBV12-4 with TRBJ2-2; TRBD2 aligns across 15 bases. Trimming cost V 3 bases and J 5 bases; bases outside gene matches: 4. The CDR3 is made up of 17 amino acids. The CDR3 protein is CASSLGLAGGATGELFF. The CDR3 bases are TGTGCCAGCAGTTTGGGACTAGCGGGAGGCGCTACCGGGGAGCTGTTTTTT.

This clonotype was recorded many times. The DNA of the CDR3 is TGTGCCAGCAGCTTAGGAGGGGACAGGGCGAACTATGGCTACACCTTC. Translating it yields CASSLGGDRANYGYTF. This chain links TRBV7-2 with TRBJ1-2; 9 bases fit TRBD1. The V segment lost 1 base and the J segment 2 bases; nucleotides outside the gene matches: 5. The length of the CDR3 is 16 residues. Germline CDR1 and CDR2: SGHTA and FQGNSA.

CDR3 protein: CASSLGRLDTEAFF. Written as DNA, the CDR3 is TGTGCCAGCAGCCTCGGACGGTTGGACACTGAAGCTTTCTTT. The chain employs TRBV28 and TRBJ1-1; D remains ambiguous. The CDR3 spans 14 residues. Germline CDR1 and CDR2: MDHEN and SYDVKM. The V end lost 6 bases, the J end lost 3 bases, and 14 bases lay between the germline ends.

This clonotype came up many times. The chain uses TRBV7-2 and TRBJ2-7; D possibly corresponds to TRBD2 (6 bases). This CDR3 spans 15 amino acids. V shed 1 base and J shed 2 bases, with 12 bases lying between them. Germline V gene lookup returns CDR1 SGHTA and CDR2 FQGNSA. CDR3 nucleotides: TGTGCCAGCAGCTTAGGAGTCGGGAGCACCTACGAGCAGTACTTC. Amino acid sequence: CASSLGVGSTYEQYF.

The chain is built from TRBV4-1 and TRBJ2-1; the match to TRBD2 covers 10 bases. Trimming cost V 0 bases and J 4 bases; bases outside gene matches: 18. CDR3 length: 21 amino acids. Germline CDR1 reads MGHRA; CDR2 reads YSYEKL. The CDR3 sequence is CASSQDQGLADIPTAYNEQFF. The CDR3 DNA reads TGCGCCAGCAGCCAAGATCAAGGACTAGCGGACATACCGACTGCTTACAATGAGCAGTTCTTC.